Listed below are T cell receptor beta chains from one sample, sequenced in a study of cytomegalovirus exposure and HLA in healthy donors. Method: immunoSEQ multiplex PCR; TCRdb's copy keeps in-frame clones and lacks some. This table holds hundreds of thousands of clones, just over 85% found once. The source material was PBMCs. Every receptor here comes from a woman aged 18-29 years in good health and CMV-seronegative. Each CDR3 is given with its conserved first and last residue. A D gene is named only where the DNA matches it firmly. Expanded clones get a size class; other rows say once, few or many, or leave the size out.

size: once; D: NA; J: TRBJ2-1; V: TRBV6-4; CDR3: CASSDSISGLYNEQFF; DNA: TGTGCCAGCAGTGACTCTATCAGCGGTCTCTACAATGAGCAGTTCTTC
size: NA; D: TRBD1; J: TRBJ1-2; V: TRBV2; CDR3: CASRYRQGANGYTF; DNA: TGTGCCAGCAGATATCGACAGGGGGCCAATGGCTACACCTTC
size: NA; D: NA; J: TRBJ2-1; V: TRBV29-1; CDR3: CSVQRPQGGQFF; DNA: TGCAGCGTTCAGCGGCCCCAGGGAGGACAGTTCTTC
size: NA; D: NA; J: TRBJ1-1; V: TRBV6-5; CDR3: CASSYDRSNTEAFF; DNA: TGTGCCAGCAGTTACGACAGGTCCAACACTGAAGCTTTCTTT
size: NA; D: NA; J: TRBJ2-1; V: TRBV27; CDR3: CASSFPGGGHYNEQFF; DNA: TGTGCCAGCAGTTTCCCGGGTGGGGGCCACTACAATGAGCAGTTCTTC
size: NA; D: NA; J: TRBJ1-1; V: TRBV2; CDR3: CASSDSSGVLLDAFF; DNA: TGTGCCAGCAGTGATTCGTCAGGGGTACTTTTGGATGCTTTCTTT
size: NA; D: NA; J: TRBJ2-7; V: TRBV30; CDR3: CAWSRSGHTYEQYF; DNA: TGTGCCTGGAGTAGGAGCGGGCATACCTACGAGCAGTACTTC
size: NA; D: NA; J: TRBJ2-1; V: TRBV30; CDR3: CAWSVAAFYEQFF; DNA: TGTGCCTGGAGTGTAGCCGCCTTCTATGAGCAGTTCTTC
size: NA; D: NA; J: TRBJ2-7; V: TRBV16; CDR3: CASSRTGGLMSYEQYF; DNA: TGTGCCAGCAGCCGAACCGGGGGGCTTATGAGTTACGAGCAGTACTTC
size: NA; D: TRBD1; J: TRBJ2-5; V: TRBV27; CDR3: CASSLVGTGGETQYF; DNA: TGTGCCAGCAGTTTAGTTGGGACAGGGGGGGAGACCCAGTACTTC
size: NA; D: NA; J: TRBJ2-7; V: TRBV9; CDR3: CASRTKGTDGEGANDEQYF; DNA: TGTGCCAGCAGGACTAAGGGGACTGATGGGGAAGGGGCGAATGACGAGCAGTACTTC
size: NA; D: TRBD1; J: TRBJ1-6; V: TRBV6-5; CDR3: CASSMKDRGNSPLHF; DNA: TGTGCCAGCAGCATGAAGGACAGGGGAAATTCACCCCTCCACTTT
size: NA; D: TRBD1; J: TRBJ2-7; V: TRBV11-2; CDR3: CASSLPGQGVEQYF; DNA: TGTGCCAGCAGCTTGCCGGGACAGGGGGTCGAGCAGTACTTC
size: NA; D: TRBD1; J: TRBJ1-5; V: TRBV30; CDR3: CAWSQGNQPQHF; DNA: TGTGCCTGGTCACAGGGGAATCAGCCCCAGCATTTT
size: few; D: NA; J: TRBJ1-5; V: TRBV7-6; CDR3: CASSHGRGQPQHF; DNA: TGTGCCAGCAGCCACGGCAGAGGACAGCCCCAGCATTTT
size: NA; D: NA; J: TRBJ2-1; V: TRBV4-1; CDR3: CASSPPGGYSYNEQFF; DNA: TGCGCCAGCAGCCCCCCTGGCGGGTACTCCTACAATGAGCAGTTCTTC
size: NA; D: NA; J: TRBJ2-1; V: TRBV4-2; CDR3: CASSQETSSYNEQFF; DNA: TGTGCCAGCAGCCAAGAGACTAGCTCCTACAATGAGCAGTTCTTC
size: NA; D: NA; J: TRBJ2-3; V: TRBV10-3; CDR3: CAISGGTDTQYF; DNA: TGTGCCATCAGTGGCGGGACAGATACGCAGTATTTT
size: once; D: NA; J: TRBJ1-1; V: TRBV6-5; CDR3: CASMEDQNTEAFF; DNA: TGTGCCAGCATGGAGGATCAGAACACTGAAGCTTTCTTT
size: NA; D: TRBD2; J: TRBJ2-1; V: TRBV7-9; CDR3: CASTVGQRGAYNEQFF; DNA: TGTGCCAGCACCGTAGGGCAGCGGGGGGCCTACAATGAGCAGTTCTTC
size: NA; D: TRBD2; J: TRBJ2-3; V: TRBV5-1; CDR3: CASSRTTSGPTDTQYF; DNA: TGCGCCAGCAGCCGGACGACTAGCGGCCCCACAGATACGCAGTATTTT
size: NA; D: TRBD2; J: TRBJ2-7; V: TRBV5-6; CDR3: CASSLAGGGVPEQYF; DNA: TGTGCCAGCAGCTTGGCGGGGGGGGGAGTTCCCGAGCAGTACTTC
size: NA; D: NA; J: TRBJ1-1; V: TRBV7-6; CDR3: CASSLISAGVQGGAEAFF; DNA: TGTGCCAGCAGCTTAATCTCTGCAGGAGTCCAGGGCGGTGCTGAAGCTTTCTTT